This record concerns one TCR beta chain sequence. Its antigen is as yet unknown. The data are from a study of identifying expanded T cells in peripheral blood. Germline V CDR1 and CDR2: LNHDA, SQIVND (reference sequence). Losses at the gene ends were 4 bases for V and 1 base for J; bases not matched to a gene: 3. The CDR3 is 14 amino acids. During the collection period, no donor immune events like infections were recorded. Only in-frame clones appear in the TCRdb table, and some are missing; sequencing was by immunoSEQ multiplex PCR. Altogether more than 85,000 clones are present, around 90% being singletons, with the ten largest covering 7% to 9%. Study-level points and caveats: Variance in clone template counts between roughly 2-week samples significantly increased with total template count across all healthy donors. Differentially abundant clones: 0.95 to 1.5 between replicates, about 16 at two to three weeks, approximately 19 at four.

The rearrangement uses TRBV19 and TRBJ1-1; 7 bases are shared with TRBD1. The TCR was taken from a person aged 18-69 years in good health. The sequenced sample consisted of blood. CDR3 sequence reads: CASSRTGGNTEAFF. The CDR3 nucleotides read TGTGCCAGTAGTAGGACAGGAGGGAACACTGAAGCTTTCTTT. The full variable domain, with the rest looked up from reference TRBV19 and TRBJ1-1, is DGGITQSPKYLFRKEGQNVTLSCEQNLNHDAMYWYRQDPGQGLRLIYYSQIVNDFQKGDIAEGYSVSREKKESFPLTVTSAQKNPTAFYLCASSRTGGNTEAFFGQGTRLTVV.